A selection of T cell receptor beta chains follows, all from one sample in a study of CD8 T cells in ankylosing spondylitis. TCRdb passed the 5' RACE reads through MiXCR, listing each CDR3 protein once. Of about 540,000 distinct CDR3 sequences in the sample, about 13% were seen once. Sequences were obtained from blood, either unsorted or a sorted T cell fraction (not recorded which). The receptors derive from a male donor with ankylosing spondylitis. CDR3s include the opening cysteine and the closing phenylalanine or tryptophan. Fields, in order: V gene, clone size, J gene, D gene, CDR3 protein, CDR3 DNA. A D gene is named only where the DNA matches it firmly. Clone size, where shown, is once, few, many, or a class for clones that have expanded.

V gene: TRBV5-5; clone size: .; J gene: TRBJ2-2; D gene: .; CDR3 protein: CASSLMVVNTGELFF; CDR3 DNA: TGTGCCAGCAGCTTGATGGTCGTGAACACCGGGGAGCTGTTTTTT
V gene: TRBV7-9; clone size: few; J gene: TRBJ2-7; D gene: .; CDR3 protein: CASSQTPNEQYF; CDR3 DNA: TGTGCCAGCAGCCAAACCCCGAACGAGCAGTACTTC
V gene: TRBV6-1; clone size: .; J gene: TRBJ2-2; D gene: .; CDR3 protein: CASSLVGTDTGELFF; CDR3 DNA: TGTGCCAGCAGCCTCGTGGGGACGGACACCGGGGAGCTGTTTTTT
V gene: TRBV20-1; clone size: .; J gene: TRBJ2-3; D gene: TRBD2; CDR3 protein: CSARDRLAGSTDTQYF; CDR3 DNA: TGCAGTGCTAGAGATCGTCTAGCGGGTAGCACAGATACGCAGTATTTT
V gene: TRBV18; clone size: .; J gene: TRBJ2-5; D gene: .; CDR3 protein: CASSPPVEETQYF; CDR3 DNA: TGTGCCAGCTCACCACCGGTAGAAGAGACCCAGTACTTC
V gene: TRBV29-1; clone size: few; J gene: TRBJ2-1; D gene: .; CDR3 protein: CSVGAGAKDNEQFF; CDR3 DNA: TGCAGCGTTGGGGCGGGGGCGAAAGACAATGAGCAGTTCTTC
V gene: TRBV24-1; clone size: .; J gene: TRBJ2-7; D gene: .; CDR3 protein: CATSRSETYEQYF; CDR3 DNA: TGTGCCACCAGTCGTAGCGAGACCTACGAGCAGTACTTC
V gene: TRBV5-1; clone size: many; J gene: TRBJ2-4; D gene: .; CDR3 protein: CASSLSAAKNIQYF; CDR3 DNA: TGCGCCAGCAGCTTATCGGCGGCCAAAAACATTCAGTACTTC
V gene: TRBV19; clone size: few; J gene: TRBJ1-2; D gene: .; CDR3 protein: CASSIDPQSRYGYTF; CDR3 DNA: TGTGCCAGTAGTATAGATCCCCAATCTCGGTATGGCTACACCTTC
V gene: TRBV2; clone size: few; J gene: TRBJ1-4; D gene: .; CDR3 protein: CASKASPEKLFF; CDR3 DNA: TGTGCCAGCAAGGCCTCTCCGGAAAAACTGTTTTTT
V gene: TRBV10-3; clone size: .; J gene: TRBJ2-1; D gene: TRBD1; CDR3 protein: CAISEWGQGDNEQFF; CDR3 DNA: TGTGCCATCAGTGAGTGGGGACAGGGAGACAATGAGCAGTTCTTC
V gene: TRBV29-1; clone size: .; J gene: TRBJ2-1; D gene: TRBD2; CDR3 protein: CSCLADYNEQFF; CDR3 DNA: TGCAGTTGCCTAGCGGACTACAATGAGCAGTTCTTC
V gene: TRBV12-3/TRBV12-4; clone size: many; J gene: TRBJ1-5; D gene: .; CDR3 protein: CASSQGPGDNQPQHF; CDR3 DNA: TGTGCCAGCAGTCAGGGCCCGGGGGACAATCAGCCCCAGCATTTT
V gene: TRBV5-5; clone size: few; J gene: TRBJ2-1; D gene: TRBD2; CDR3 protein: CASSLVGGRSFLFNEQFF; CDR3 DNA: TGTGCCAGCAGCTTGGTTGGCGGGAGGTCCTTCCTCTTCAATGAGCAGTTCTTC
V gene: TRBV7-9; clone size: .; J gene: TRBJ2-1; D gene: .; CDR3 protein: CASIGATGTSSYNEQFF; CDR3 DNA: TGTGCCAGCATCGGGGCCACCGGGACAAGCTCCTACAATGAGCAGTTCTTC
V gene: TRBV12-3/TRBV12-4; clone size: .; J gene: TRBJ1-1; D gene: .; CDR3 protein: CASSTQENTEAFF; CDR3 DNA: TGTGCCAGCAGCACGCAGGAGAACACTGAAGCTTTCTTT
V gene: TRBV3-1; clone size: .; J gene: TRBJ2-1; D gene: .; CDR3 protein: CASSPGTSVITNNEQFF; CDR3 DNA: TGTGCCAGCAGCCCCGGGACCTCCGTCATTACAAACAATGAGCAGTTCTTC
V gene: TRBV20-1; clone size: .; J gene: TRBJ2-7; D gene: TRBD2; CDR3 protein: CSAPPTSGPVTYEQYF; CDR3 DNA: TGCAGTGCCCCCCCCACTAGCGGGCCAGTTACCTACGAGCAGTACTTC
V gene: TRBV2; clone size: .; J gene: TRBJ2-1; D gene: .; CDR3 protein: CASSFGTVKGNEQFF; CDR3 DNA: TGTGCCAGCAGTTTCGGGACCGTTAAGGGCAATGAGCAGTTCTTC
V gene: TRBV7-9; clone size: few; J gene: TRBJ2-7; D gene: TRBD2; CDR3 protein: CASSPSGFSYEQYF; CDR3 DNA: TGTGCCAGCAGTCCTAGCGGCTTCTCCTACGAGCAGTACTTC